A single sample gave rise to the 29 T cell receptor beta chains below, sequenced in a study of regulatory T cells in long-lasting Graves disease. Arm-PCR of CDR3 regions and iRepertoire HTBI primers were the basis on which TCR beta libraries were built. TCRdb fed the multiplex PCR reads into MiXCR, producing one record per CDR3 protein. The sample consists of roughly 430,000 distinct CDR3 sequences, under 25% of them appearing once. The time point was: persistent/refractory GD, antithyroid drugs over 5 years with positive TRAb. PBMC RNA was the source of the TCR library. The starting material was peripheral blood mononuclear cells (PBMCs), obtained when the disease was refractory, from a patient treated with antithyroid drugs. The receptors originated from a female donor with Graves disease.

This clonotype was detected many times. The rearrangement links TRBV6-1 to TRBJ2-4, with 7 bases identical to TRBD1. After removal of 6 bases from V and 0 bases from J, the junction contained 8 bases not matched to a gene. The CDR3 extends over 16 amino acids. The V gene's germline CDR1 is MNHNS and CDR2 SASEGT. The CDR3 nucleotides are TGTGCCAGCAGAGACAGGGCGGATGGAGCCAAAAACATTCAGTACTTC. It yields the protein CASRDRADGAKNIQYF.

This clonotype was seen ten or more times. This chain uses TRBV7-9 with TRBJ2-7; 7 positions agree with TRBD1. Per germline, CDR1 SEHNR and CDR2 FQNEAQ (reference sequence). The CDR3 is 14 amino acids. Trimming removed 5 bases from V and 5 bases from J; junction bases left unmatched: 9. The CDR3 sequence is CASSRQGFIHEQYF. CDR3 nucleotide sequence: TGTGCCAGCAGCCGACAGGGCTTCATCCACGAGCAGTACTTC. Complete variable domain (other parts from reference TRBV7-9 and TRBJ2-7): DTGVSQNPRHKITKRGQNVTFRCDPISEHNRLYWYRQTLGQGPEFLTYFQNEAQLEKSRLLSDRFSAERPKGSFSTLEIQRTEQGDSAMYLCASSRQGFIHEQYFGPGTRLTVT.

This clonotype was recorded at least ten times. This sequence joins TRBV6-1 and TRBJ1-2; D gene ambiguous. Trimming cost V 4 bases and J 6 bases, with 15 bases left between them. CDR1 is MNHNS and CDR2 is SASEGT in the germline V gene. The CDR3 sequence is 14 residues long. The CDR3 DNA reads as TGTGCCAGCAGTGTATGGCGATCAGCGGATGGCTACACCTTC. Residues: CASSVWRSADGYTF.

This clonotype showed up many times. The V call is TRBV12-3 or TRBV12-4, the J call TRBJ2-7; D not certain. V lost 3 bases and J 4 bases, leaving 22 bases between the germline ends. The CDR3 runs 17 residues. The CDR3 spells CASSLGEAPKPRYEQYF. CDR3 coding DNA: TGTGCCAGCAGTTTGGGTGAGGCGCCCAAGCCTCGTTACGAGCAGTACTTC.

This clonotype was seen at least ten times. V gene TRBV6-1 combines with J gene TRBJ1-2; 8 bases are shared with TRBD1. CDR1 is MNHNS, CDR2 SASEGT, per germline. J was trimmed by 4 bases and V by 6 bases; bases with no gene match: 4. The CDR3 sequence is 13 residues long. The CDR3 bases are TGTGCCAGCAGGTTTCAGGGGGCCTATGGCTACACCTTC. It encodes CASRFQGAYGYTF.

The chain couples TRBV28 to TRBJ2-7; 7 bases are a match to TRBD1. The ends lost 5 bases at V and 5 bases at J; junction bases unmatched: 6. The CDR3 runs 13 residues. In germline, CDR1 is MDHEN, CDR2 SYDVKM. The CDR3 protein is CASSTGVMDEQYF. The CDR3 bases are TGTGCCAGCAGTACAGGGGTAATGGACGAGCAGTACTTC.

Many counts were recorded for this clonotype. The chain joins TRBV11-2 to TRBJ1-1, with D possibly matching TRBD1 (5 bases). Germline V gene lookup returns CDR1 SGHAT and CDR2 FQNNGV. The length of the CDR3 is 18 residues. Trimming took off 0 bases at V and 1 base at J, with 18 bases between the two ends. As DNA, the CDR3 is TGTGCCAGCAGCTTAGATGTTACAGGCCCAAGAGGGAACACTGAAGCTTTCTTT. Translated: CASSLDVTGPRGNTEAFF.

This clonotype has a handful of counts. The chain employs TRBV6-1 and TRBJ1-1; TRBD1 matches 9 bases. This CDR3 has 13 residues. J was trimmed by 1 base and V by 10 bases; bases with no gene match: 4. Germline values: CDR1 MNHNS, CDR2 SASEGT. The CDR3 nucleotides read TGTGCCACTCCGGGACAGGGGAACACTGAAGCTTTCTTT. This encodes CATPGQGNTEAFF.

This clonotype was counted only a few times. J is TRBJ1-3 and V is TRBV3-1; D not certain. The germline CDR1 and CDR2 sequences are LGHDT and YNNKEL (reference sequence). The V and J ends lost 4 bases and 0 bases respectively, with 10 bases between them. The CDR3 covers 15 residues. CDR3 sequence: CASSRERNSGNTIYF. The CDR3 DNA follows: TGTGCCAGCAGCCGAGAACGGAACTCTGGAAACACCATATATTTT.

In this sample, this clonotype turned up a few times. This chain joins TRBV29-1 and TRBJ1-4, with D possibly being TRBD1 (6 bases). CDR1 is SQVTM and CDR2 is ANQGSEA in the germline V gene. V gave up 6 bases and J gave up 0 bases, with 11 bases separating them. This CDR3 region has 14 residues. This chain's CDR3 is CSVGTPTTNEKLFF. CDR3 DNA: TGCAGCGTCGGGACACCTACAACTAATGAAAAACTGTTTTTT.

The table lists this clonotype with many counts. In nucleotides, the CDR3 is TGCAGCGGAGAGAGGGCGGCGAGTGGGGAGACCCAGTACTTC. It is translated as CSGERAASGETQYF. This chain links TRBV29-1 with TRBJ2-5; D perhaps matches TRBD2 (5 bases). This CDR3 has 14 amino acids. Trimming left V 7 bases short and J 5 bases short, with 20 bases between. Germline CDR1 reads SQVTM; CDR2 reads ANQGSEA.

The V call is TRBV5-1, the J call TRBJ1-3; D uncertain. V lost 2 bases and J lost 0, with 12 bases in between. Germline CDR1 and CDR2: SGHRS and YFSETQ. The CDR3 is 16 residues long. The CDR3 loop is CASSFGPLISGNTIYF. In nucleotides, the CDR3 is TGCGCCAGCAGCTTCGGCCCCCTCATCTCTGGAAACACCATATATTTT.

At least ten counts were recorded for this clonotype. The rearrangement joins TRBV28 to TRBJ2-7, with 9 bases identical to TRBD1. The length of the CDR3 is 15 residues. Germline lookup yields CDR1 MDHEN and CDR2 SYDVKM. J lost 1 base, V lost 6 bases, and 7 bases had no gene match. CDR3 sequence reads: CASRETGQGSYEQYF. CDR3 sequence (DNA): TGTGCCAGCAGGGAGACGGGACAGGGATCCTACGAGCAGTACTTC.

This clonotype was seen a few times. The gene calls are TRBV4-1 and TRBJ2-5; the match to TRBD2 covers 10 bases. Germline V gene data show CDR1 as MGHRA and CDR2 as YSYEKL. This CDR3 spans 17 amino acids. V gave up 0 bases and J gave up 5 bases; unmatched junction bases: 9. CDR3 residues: CASSQEIGLAGEETQYF. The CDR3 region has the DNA TGCGCCAGCAGCCAAGAGATAGGGCTAGCGGGAGAGGAGACCCAGTACTTC.

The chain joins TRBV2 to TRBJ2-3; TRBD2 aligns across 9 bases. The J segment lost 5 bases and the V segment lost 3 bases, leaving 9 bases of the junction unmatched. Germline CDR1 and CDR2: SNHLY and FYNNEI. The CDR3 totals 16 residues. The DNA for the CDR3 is TGTGCCAGCAGTGATCGGGTAGCGGGAGACGGAGATACGCAGTATTTT. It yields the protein CASSDRVAGDGDTQYF.

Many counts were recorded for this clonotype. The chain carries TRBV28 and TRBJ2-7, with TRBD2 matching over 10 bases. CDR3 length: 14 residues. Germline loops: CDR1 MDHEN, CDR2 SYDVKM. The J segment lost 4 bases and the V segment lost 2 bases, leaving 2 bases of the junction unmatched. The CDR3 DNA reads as TGTGCCAGCAGTTTAAAGCGGGAGGGTTACGAGCAGTACTTC. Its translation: CASSLKREGYEQYF.

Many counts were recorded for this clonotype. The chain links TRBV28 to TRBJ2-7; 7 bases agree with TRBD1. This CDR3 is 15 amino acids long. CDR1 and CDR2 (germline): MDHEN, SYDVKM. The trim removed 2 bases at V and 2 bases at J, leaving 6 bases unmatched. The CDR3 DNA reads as TGTGCCAGCAGTTTACCCGACAGGGCAGCCTACGAGCAGTACTTC. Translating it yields CASSLPDRAAYEQYF.

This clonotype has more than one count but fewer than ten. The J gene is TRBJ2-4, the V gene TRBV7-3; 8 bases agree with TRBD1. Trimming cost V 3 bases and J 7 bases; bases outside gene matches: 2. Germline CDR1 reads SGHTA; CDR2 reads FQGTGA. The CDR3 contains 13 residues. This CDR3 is CASSFQGANIQYF. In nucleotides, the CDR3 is TGTGCCAGCAGCTTCCAGGGGGCGAACATTCAGTACTTC.

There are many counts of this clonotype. CDR3 sequence reads: CASGTPSYEQYF. CDR3 DNA: TGTGCCAGCGGGACCCCATCCTACGAGCAGTACTTC. The chain couples TRBV11-2 to TRBJ2-7; D is perhaps TRBD1 or TRBD2 (5 bases each). V lost 8 bases, J lost 1 base, and 9 bases lay in between. The CDR3 has 12 amino acids. The germline V gene has CDR1 SGHAT and CDR2 FQNNGV.

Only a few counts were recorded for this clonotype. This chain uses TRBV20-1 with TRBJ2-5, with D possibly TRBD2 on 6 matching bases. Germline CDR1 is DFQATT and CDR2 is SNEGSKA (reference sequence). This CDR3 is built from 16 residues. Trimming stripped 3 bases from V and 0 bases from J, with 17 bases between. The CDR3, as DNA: TGCAGTGCTAGTTTTAGTGCGGGACCGTACCAAGAGACCCAGTACTTC. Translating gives CSASFSAGPYQETQYF.

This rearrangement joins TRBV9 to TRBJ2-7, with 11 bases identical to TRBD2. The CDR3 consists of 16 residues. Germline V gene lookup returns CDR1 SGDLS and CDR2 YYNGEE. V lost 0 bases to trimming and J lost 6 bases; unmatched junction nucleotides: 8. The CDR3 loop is CASSVGSTSGRLEQYF. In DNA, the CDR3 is TGTGCCAGCAGCGTAGGTTCAACTAGCGGGAGACTCGAGCAGTACTTC.

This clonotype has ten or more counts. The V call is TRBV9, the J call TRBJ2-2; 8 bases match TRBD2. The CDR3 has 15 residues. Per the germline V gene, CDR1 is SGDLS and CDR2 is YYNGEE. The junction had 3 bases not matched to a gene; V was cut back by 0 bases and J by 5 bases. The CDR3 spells CASSVERERTGELFF. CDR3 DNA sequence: TGTGCCAGCAGCGTAGAGCGGGAGCGTACCGGGGAGCTGTTTTTT.

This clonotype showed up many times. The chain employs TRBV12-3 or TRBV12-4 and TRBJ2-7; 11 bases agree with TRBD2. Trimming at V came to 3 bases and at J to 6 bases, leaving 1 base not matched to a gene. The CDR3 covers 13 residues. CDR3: CASSFGLAGEQYF. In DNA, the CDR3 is TGTGCCAGCAGTTTTGGACTAGCGGGCGAGCAGTACTTC.

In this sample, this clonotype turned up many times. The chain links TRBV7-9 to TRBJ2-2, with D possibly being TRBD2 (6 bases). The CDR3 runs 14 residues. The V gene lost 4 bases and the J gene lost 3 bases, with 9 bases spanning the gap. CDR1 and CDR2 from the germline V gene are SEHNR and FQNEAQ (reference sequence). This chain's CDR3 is CASSSTSHTGELFF. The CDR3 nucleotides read TGTGCCAGCAGCTCCACTAGCCACACCGGGGAGCTGTTTTTT.

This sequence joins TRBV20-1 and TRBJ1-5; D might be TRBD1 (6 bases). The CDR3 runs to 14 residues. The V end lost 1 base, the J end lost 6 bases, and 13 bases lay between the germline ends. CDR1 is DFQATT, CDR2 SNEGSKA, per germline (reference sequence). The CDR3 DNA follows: TGCAGTGCTAGAGGGGACATCGAGGGTCAGCCCCAGCATTTT. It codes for CSARGDIEGQPQHF.

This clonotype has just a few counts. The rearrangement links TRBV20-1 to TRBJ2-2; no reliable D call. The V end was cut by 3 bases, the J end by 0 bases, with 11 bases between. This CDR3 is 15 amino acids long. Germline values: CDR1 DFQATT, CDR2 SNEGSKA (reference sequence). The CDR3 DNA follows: TGCAGTGCTAGCGCGGACGCCTCGAACACCGGGGAGCTGTTTTTT. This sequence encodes CSASADASNTGELFF.

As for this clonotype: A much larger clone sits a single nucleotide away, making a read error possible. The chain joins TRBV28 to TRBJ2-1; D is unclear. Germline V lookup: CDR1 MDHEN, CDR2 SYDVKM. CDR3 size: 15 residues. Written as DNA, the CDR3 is TGTGCCAGCAGTTTAAACCGGAACGTCTACAGTGAGCAGTTCTTC. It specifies CASSLNRNVYSEQFF.

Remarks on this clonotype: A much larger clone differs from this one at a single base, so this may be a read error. The CDR3 sequence is CAGGLVTDRKAYGYTF. The CDR3, as DNA: TGTGCTGGTGGTTTGGTGACCGACAGGAAAGCATATGGCTACACCTTC. The chain uses TRBV12-5 and TRBJ1-2; D possibly corresponds to TRBD1 (6 bases). Germline values: CDR1 LGHNT, CDR2 FRNRAP. The CDR3 has 16 residues. The full variable domain, rest sourced from reference TRBV12-5 and TRBJ1-2, is DARVTQTPRHKVTEMGQEVTMRCQPILGHNTVFWYRQTMMQGLELLAYFRNRAPLDDSGMPKDRFSAEMPDATLATLKIQPSEPRDSAVYFCAGGLVTDRKAYGYTFGSGTRLTVV.

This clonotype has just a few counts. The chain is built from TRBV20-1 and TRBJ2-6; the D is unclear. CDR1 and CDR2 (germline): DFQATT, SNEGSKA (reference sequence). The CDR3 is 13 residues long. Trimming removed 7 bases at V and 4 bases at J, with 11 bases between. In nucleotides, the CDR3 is TGCAGTGTGGGGTTGATCGGGGCCAACGTCCTGACTTTC. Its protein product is CSVGLIGANVLTF.